This T cell receptor (beta chain) appears in the sequencing data of a study of T cell clonotyping in hematopoietic cell transplantation. Study-level information: Blood collection times were about day -28 and days 30, 100, 180 posttransplant.

The assay was immunoSEQ multiplex PCR, and TCRdb's table has in-frame clones only and misses some. The sample lists around 8,400 clones; less than 90% were seen once. V lost 4 bases and J lost 2; bases outside the gene matches: 5. Germline V gene sequence: CDR1 SGHNT, CDR2 YYREEE (reference sequence). The CDR3 has 15 residues. Comment on this clone: Its antigen is as yet unknown.

Broader study findings: After transplant, recipient diversity fell while pathologically expanded clonotypes grew through day 180. Graft donor and pretransplant recipient Inverse Simpson Index values predicted broader posttransplant TCR diversity.

This sequence joins TRBV5-4 and TRBJ2-3; 9 bases align to TRBD1. Sequenced material: peripheral blood mononuclear cells, taken at the time of graft-versus-host disease after allogeneic stem cell transplant. This TCR came from a male patient between 60 and 69 years old who had an allogeneic stem cell transplant from a related donor, so the T cells may come from the graft donor. Some clones in this sample may be carry-over from other donors' samples. The CDR3 DNA follows: TGTGCCAGCAGCCTAAGACAGGGGGACACAGATACGCAGTATTTT. This gives the protein CASSLRQGDTDTQYF.